The source of this T cell receptor (beta chain) is a study of T-cell memory formation after mild COVID-19. From the 5' RACE reads, TCRdb called clonotypes with MiXCR, one entry per CDR3 protein. The sample lists under 110,000 distinct CDR3 sequences, 9.5% to 15% seen once, with 27% in the top ten. V lost 4 bases, J lost 4 bases, and 10 bases lay in between. The CDR3 is made up of 14 amino acids. Germline-derived CDR1 and CDR2 are SGHVS and FNYEAQ. What was sequenced was PBMCs or a T cell subset sorted from them (not recorded which). The chain uses TRBV7-6 and TRBJ1-4; tentatively, D is TRBD1 (6 bases). The TCR was taken from an adult woman who had mild COVID-19 (a few samples of this study predate the infection). Cell type and time point are not known. CDR3 protein: CASSSGAYNEKLFF. The CDR3 bases are TGTGCCAGCAGCTCAGGGGCGTATAATGAAAAACTGTTTTTT. The entire variable domain, with the rest obtained from reference TRBV7-6 and TRBJ1-4, is as follows: GAGVSQSPRYKVTKRGQDVALRCDPISGHVSLYWYRQALGQGPEFLTYFNYEAQQDKSGLPNDRFSAERPEGSISTLTIQRTEQRDSAMYRCASSSGAYNEKLFFGSGTQLSVL.